The 13 T cell receptor beta chains listed next were all sequenced from one sample in a study of T cells in Graves' hyperthyroidism and ophthalmopathy. RNA transcripts served as the template for amplifying TCR beta CDR3 regions. When the TCR CDR3 underwent first-round RT-PCR, the HTBI primer set was used. One entry per CDR3 protein, called by TCRdb with MiXCR from the multiplex PCR reads. The sample carries about 700,000 distinct CDR3 sequences, 12% to 15% recorded once. The sequenced material came from blood. These receptors were collected from a woman between 18 and 29 years old with Graves' hyperthyroidism.

This clonotype has ten or more counts. The V call is TRBV13, the J call TRBJ2-1; D ambiguous. The CDR3 covers 15 residues. From germline, CDR1 is PRHDT and CDR2 FYEKMQ (reference sequence). V lost 0 bases to trimming and J lost 0 bases, with 6 bases between them. The CDR3 is CASSLGLNSYNEQFF. Here the CDR3 DNA reads TGTGCCAGCAGCTTAGGACTTAACTCCTACAATGAGCAGTTCTTC.

This clonotype was seen many times. The chain uses TRBV20-1 and TRBJ2-3; 9 positions agree with TRBD2. This CDR3 has 18 residues. The germline V gene encodes CDR1 DFQATT and CDR2 SNEGSKA (reference sequence). The V gene end was trimmed by 4 bases and the J gene end by 3 bases; junction bases not matched to a gene: 17. CDR3 loop: CSAMTLILSGSATDTQYF. CDR3 DNA: TGCAGTGCTATGACCCTGATCCTTAGCGGGAGCGCGACAGATACGCAGTATTTT.

CDR3 amino acids: CASSWGTGARGTEAFF. The DNA for the CDR3 is TGTGCCAGCAGCTGGGGGACAGGGGCCAGGGGCACTGAAGCTTTCTTT. The rearrangement links TRBV5-6 to TRBJ1-1, with 10 bases matching TRBD1. From germline, CDR1 is SGHDT and CDR2 YYEEEE. V gave up 3 bases and J gave up 4 bases; unmatched junction bases: 9. The CDR3 totals 16 residues. The whole variable domain, filled in from reference TRBV5-6 and TRBJ1-1, reads DAGVTQSPTHLIKTRGQQVTLRCSPKSGHDTVSWYQQALGQGPQFIFQYYEEEERQRGNFPDRFSGHQFPNYSSELNVNALLLGDSALYLCASSWGTGARGTEAFFGQGTRLTVV.

The gene calls are TRBV19 and TRBJ2-7, with D possibly being TRBD2 (7 bases). The V gene lost 5 bases and the J gene lost 1 base, with 18 bases spanning the gap. Germline-derived CDR1 and CDR2 are LNHDA and SQIVND (reference sequence). The CDR3 sequence is 16 residues long. CDR3 DNA: TGTGCCAGTAGTGTCCTCGGGGGGCTTGGGTCCTACGAGCAGTACTTC. Amino acid sequence: CASSVLGGLGSYEQYF.

This clonotype showed up many times. The J gene is TRBJ1-4, the V gene TRBV28; 7 bases fit TRBD1. Per germline, CDR1 MDHEN and CDR2 SYDVKM. The CDR3 length is 13 residues. The J segment lost 5 bases and the V segment lost 10 bases, leaving 7 bases of the junction unmatched. Written as DNA, the CDR3 is TGTGCCACCCGACCGACAGGGAATGAAAAACTGTTTTTT. Protein: CATRPTGNEKLFF.

The rearrangement joins TRBV9 to TRBJ1-4; D remains unclear. This CDR3 has 13 amino acids. The germline gives CDR1 SGDLS, CDR2 YYNGEE. With 2 bases removed from V and 8 bases from J, the gap between germline ends came to 10 bases. CDR3 in amino acids: CASSVGPDEKLFF. For the CDR3, the DNA is TGTGCCAGCAGCGTCGGGCCGGACGAAAAACTGTTTTTT.

This clonotype came up many times. The chain has TRBV20-1 and TRBJ2-7; the D call may be TRBD1 or TRBD2 (5 bases each). This CDR3 has 14 amino acids. Germline V gene lookup returns CDR1 DFQATT and CDR2 SNEGSKA (reference sequence). CDR3 protein: CSSPGTDASYEQYF. CDR3 nucleotides: TGCAGCTCCCCCGGGACCGATGCCTCCTACGAGCAGTACTTC.

This clonotype was counted a few times. The CDR3 DNA sequence: TGCGCCAGCAGCTTTGAGGCAGGGAATCTGAACACTGAAGCTTTCTTT. This sequence encodes CASSFEAGNLNTEAFF. This chain uses TRBV5-1 with TRBJ1-1; weak D call: TRBD1 (5 bases). V dropped 2 bases and J dropped 0 bases, with 14 bases sitting between them. The CDR3 extends over 16 amino acids. Germline CDR1 reads SGHRS; CDR2 reads YFSETQ.

The table lists this clonotype with a few counts. This rearrangement joins TRBV7-6 to TRBJ1-1; the D gene is possibly TRBD1 (6 bases). Trimming shortened V by 2 bases and J by 8 bases, and 18 bases separated the two germline ends. The CDR3 consists of 15 residues. Germline-derived CDR1 and CDR2 are SGHVS and FNYEAQ. CDR3 sequence: CASSLIAGGNPEAFF. In DNA, the CDR3 is TGTGCCAGCAGCTTAATCGCGGGGGGCAATCCCGAAGCTTTCTTT. The full variable domain, in which reference TRBV7-6 and TRBJ1-1 provide the parts outside the CDR3, is GAGVSQSPRYKVTKRGQDVALRCDPISGHVSLYWYRQALGQGPEFLTYFNYEAQQDKSGLPNDRFSAERPEGSISTLTIQRTEQRDSAMYRCASSLIAGGNPEAFFGQGTRLTVV.

Regarding this clonotype: Here the CDR3 omits its conserved ending phenylalanine or tryptophan, so a read error is the likely source. The chain has TRBV4-1 and TRBJ2-7; the D gene could be TRBD1 or TRBD2 (5 bases each). CDR1 MGHRA and CDR2 YSYEKL come from the germline V gene. The CDR3 runs 16 residues. V was cut by 1 base and J by 3 bases, with 16 bases left in between. CDR3 DNA sequence: TGCGCCAGCAGCCAAGGGACCGGGACCGTAGTCTACGAGCAGTACCTC. It is translated as CASSQGTGTVVYEQYL.

The J gene is TRBJ1-3, the V gene TRBV28; TRBD1 might be the D (5 bases). V gave up 8 bases and J gave up 0 bases, with 14 bases separating them. Looked up from germline, CDR1 is MDHEN and CDR2 is SYDVKM. CDR3 length: 15 amino acids. The CDR3 nucleotides are TGTGCCAGCCGGGGCAGGGCAAACTCTGGAAACACCATATATTTT. The encoded protein is CASRGRANSGNTIYF.

This rearrangement joins TRBV7-9 to TRBJ1-4; D unresolved. CDR1 and CDR2 (germline): SEHNR, FQNEAQ (reference sequence). CDR3 length: 15 residues. V shed 4 bases and J shed 2 bases, with 11 bases lying between them. The CDR3 DNA sequence: TGTGCCAGCAGCTCAAACGGGGATACTAATGAAAAACTGTTTTTT. It codes for CASSSNGDTNEKLFF.

The chain employs TRBV27 and TRBJ2-5, with D perhaps TRBD2 (6 bases). V was cut by 8 bases and J by 2 bases, with 18 bases left in between. This CDR3 has 15 residues. Germline CDR1 is MNHEY and CDR2 is SMNVEV (reference sequence). CDR3 amino acids: CASQGVGLLQETQYF. In nucleotides, the CDR3 is TGTGCCAGCCAAGGTGTAGGACTATTACAAGAGACCCAGTACTTC.